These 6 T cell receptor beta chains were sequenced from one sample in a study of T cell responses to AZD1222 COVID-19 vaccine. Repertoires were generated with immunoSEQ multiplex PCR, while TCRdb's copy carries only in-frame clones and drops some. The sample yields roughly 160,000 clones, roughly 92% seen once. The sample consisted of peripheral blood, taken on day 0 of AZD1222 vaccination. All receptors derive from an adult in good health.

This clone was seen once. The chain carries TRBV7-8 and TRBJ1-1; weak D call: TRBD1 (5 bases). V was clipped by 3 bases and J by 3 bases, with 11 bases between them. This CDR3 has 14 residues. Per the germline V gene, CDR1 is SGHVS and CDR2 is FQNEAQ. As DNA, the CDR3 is TGTGCCAGCAGCTTTAACAGGTGGCACACTGAAGCTTTCTTT. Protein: CASSFNRWHTEAFF.

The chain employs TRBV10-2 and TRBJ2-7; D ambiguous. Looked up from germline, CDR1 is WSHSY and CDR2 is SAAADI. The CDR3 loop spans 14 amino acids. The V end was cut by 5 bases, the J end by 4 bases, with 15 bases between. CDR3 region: CASSRTPGPYEQYF. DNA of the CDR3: TGCGCCAGCAGTAGAACCCCAGGTCCTTACGAGCAGTACTTC.

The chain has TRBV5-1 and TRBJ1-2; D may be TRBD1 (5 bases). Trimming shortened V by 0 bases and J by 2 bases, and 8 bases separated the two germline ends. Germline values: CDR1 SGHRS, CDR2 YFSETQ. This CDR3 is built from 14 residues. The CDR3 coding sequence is TGCGCCAGCAGCTTGGCCGGGACGAACTATGGCTACACCTTC. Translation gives CASSLAGTNYGYTF.

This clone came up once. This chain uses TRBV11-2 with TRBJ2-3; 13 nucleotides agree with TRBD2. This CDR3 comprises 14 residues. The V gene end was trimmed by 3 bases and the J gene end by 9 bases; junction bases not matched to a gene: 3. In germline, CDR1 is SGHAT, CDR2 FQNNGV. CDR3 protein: CASSLGLAGLTQYF. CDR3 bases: TGTGCCAGCAGCTTGGGACTAGCGGGACTGACGCAGTATTTT.

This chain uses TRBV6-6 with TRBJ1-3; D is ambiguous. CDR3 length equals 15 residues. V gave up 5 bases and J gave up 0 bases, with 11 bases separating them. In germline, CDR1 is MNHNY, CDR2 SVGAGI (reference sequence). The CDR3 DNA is TGTGCCAGCAGTCCGACGGGAGTCTCTGGAAACACCATATATTTT. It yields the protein CASSPTGVSGNTIYF.

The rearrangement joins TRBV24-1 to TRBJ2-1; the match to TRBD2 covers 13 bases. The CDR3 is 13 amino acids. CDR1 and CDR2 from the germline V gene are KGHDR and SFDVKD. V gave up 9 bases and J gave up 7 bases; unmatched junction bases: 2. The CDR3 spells CATGTSGMNEQFF. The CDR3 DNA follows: TGTGCCACCGGGACTAGCGGGATGAATGAGCAGTTCTTC.